The present T cell receptor beta chain was sequenced within a study of blood T cell repertoires in COVID-19. Trimming pared 4 bases from V and 6 bases from J, leaving 16 bases between. Germline CDR1 and CDR2: SGDLS and YYNGEE. The CDR3 loop spans 14 amino acids. Produced via immunoSEQ multiplex PCR; TCRdb's table is partial and in-frame only. The sample yields about 120,000 clones, around 86% seen once. V usage is TRBV9 and J usage is TRBJ1-1; D is possibly TRBD1 (6 bases). The sequencing sample was made of peripheral blood. This clonotype was sampled from a woman between 70 and 85 years old with acute or convalescent COVID-19. This CDR3 is CASSSGAPTAEAFF. Written as DNA, the CDR3 is TGTGCCAGCAGCTCAGGGGCGCCCACGGCTGAAGCTTTCTTT. Together with reference TRBV9 and TRBJ1-1, the CDR3 gives the full variable domain: DSGVTQTPKHLITATGQRVTLRCSPRSGDLSVYWYQQSLDQGLQFLIQYYNGEERAKGNILERFSAQQFPDLHSELNLSSLELGDSALYFCASSSGAPTAEAFFGQGTRLTVV.